These 27 T cell receptor beta chains originate from one sample sequenced in a study of beta chain features in type 1 diabetes. The antigens of these receptors remain unknown. Study results and caveats: Researchers report that Type 1 diabetes patients had moderately but significantly shorter TCRB CDR3s across all four CD4+ subsets.

Expressed TCRB transcripts were sequenced, since all the RNA that had been isolated was reverse transcribed. Clones were read by immunoSEQ multiplex PCR, and TCRdb kept only the in-frame ones, dropping some. The table lists 45,000 to 65,000 clones, around 56% of them singletons. Source material: Tregs from blood. The receptors here all came from a woman aged 40 to 50 with type 1 diabetes.

This rearrangement joins TRBV27 to TRBJ2-1; maybe TRBD2 (6 bases). CDR1 and CDR2 from the germline V gene are MNHEY and SMNVEV (reference sequence). The CDR3 contains 14 residues. The germline V and J ends were trimmed by 7 bases and 0 bases, with 10 bases remaining between them. The chain's CDR3 is CASKTSGSYNEQFF. CDR3 nucleotides: TGTGCCAGCAAGACTAGTGGCTCCTACAATGAGCAGTTCTTC.

The gene calls are TRBV5-1 and TRBJ1-1; no firm D call. The CDR3 length is 13 residues. V was shortened by 0 bases and J by 1 base, with 4 bases between the two germline ends. Looked up from germline, CDR1 is SGHRS and CDR2 is YFSETQ. Here the CDR3 reads CASSLAGNTEAFF. The CDR3 nucleotides are TGCGCCAGCAGCTTGGCAGGGAACACTGAAGCTTTCTTT. Combining the CDR3 with reference TRBV5-1 and TRBJ1-1 gives the whole variable domain KAGVTQTPRYLIKTRGQQVTLSCSPISGHRSVSWYQQTPGQGLQFLFEYFSETQRNKGNFPGRFSGRQFSNSRSEMNVSTLELGDSALYLCASSLAGNTEAFFGQGTRLTVV.

The sample holds a few counts of this clone. The rearrangement joins TRBV6-5 to TRBJ2-2; perhaps TRBD1 as D (5 bases). The CDR3 extends over 14 amino acids. Germline CDR1 is MNHEY and CDR2 is SVGAGI. V was pared by 7 bases and J by 7 bases, with 16 bases between. CDR3 coding DNA: TGTGCCAGCAAGGGGCGCCGTTTGGGCGGGGAGCTGTTTTTT. This encodes CASKGRRLGGELFF.

The rearrangement joins TRBV11-2 to TRBJ2-3, with a possible D match to TRBD1 (5 bases). Germline CDR1 is SGHAT and CDR2 is FQNNGV. The ends were cut back, 5 bases at V and 3 bases at J, with 9 bases in the middle. The CDR3 length is 13 residues. As DNA, the CDR3 is TGTGCCAGCAGCAAACAGGTTACAGATACGCAGTATTTT. Its translation is CASSKQVTDTQYF.

The rearrangement uses TRBV6-5 and TRBJ2-7, with 12 bases lining up with TRBD2. Germline V gives CDR1 MNHEY, CDR2 SVGAGI. CDR3 size: 15 residues. J lost 4 bases, V lost 4 bases, and 5 bases had no gene match. CDR3 sequence reads: CASSWGTSGRYEQYF. Written as DNA, the CDR3 is TGTGCCAGCAGTTGGGGAACTAGCGGGAGGTACGAGCAGTACTTC.

V usage is TRBV5-4 and J usage is TRBJ2-7, with a possible D match to TRBD2 (6 bases). In germline, CDR1 is SGHNT, CDR2 YYREEE (reference sequence). Trimming removed 0 bases from V and 6 bases from J, with 19 bases in between. The CDR3 has 16 residues. CDR3 sequence reads: CASSLATTGRRFEQYF. CDR3 coding DNA: TGTGCCAGCAGCTTGGCCACTACGGGGAGGAGGTTCGAGCAGTACTTC.

This chain uses TRBV28 with TRBJ2-2; 8 bases are shared with TRBD1. The CDR3 totals 15 residues. The junction had 9 bases not matched to a gene; V was cut back by 8 bases and J by 4 bases. Germline V lookup: CDR1 MDHEN, CDR2 SYDVKM. CDR3 amino acids: CASLTGGVSTGELFF. CDR3 sequence (DNA): TGTGCCAGCCTTACAGGGGGAGTTAGCACCGGGGAGCTGTTTTTT.

The CDR3 nucleotides read TGTGCCATCAGTGTGCAGGTGGACACTGAAGCTTTCTTT. It specifies CAISVQVDTEAFF. The rearrangement uses TRBV10-3 and TRBJ1-1, with unresolved D. This CDR3 has 13 residues. The germline V gene encodes CDR1 ENHRY and CDR2 SYGVKD. V was cut by 4 bases and J by 3 bases, with 9 bases left in between.

This chain links TRBV5-1 with TRBJ1-1; 8 positions agree with TRBD1. The CDR3 consists of 15 residues. J lost 3 bases, V lost 3 bases, and 7 bases had no gene match. Germline CDR1 and CDR2: SGHRS and YFSETQ. The CDR3 is CASSYRGTAYTEAFF. Here the CDR3 DNA reads TGCGCCAGCAGCTACAGGGGGACCGCCTACACTGAAGCTTTCTTT. Together with reference TRBV5-1 and TRBJ1-1, the CDR3 gives the full variable domain: KAGVTQTPRYLIKTRGQQVTLSCSPISGHRSVSWYQQTPGQGLQFLFEYFSETQRNKGNFPGRFSGRQFSNSRSEMNVSTLELGDSALYLCASSYRGTAYTEAFFGQGTRLTVV.

This chain uses TRBV6-1 with TRBJ1-2; TRBD1 is a possible D gene (5 bases). This CDR3 region has 11 residues. The ends were cut back, 5 bases at V and 5 bases at J, with 6 bases in the middle. Germline V CDR1 and CDR2: MNHNS, SASEGT. The CDR3 sequence: CASSRQYGYTF. As DNA, the CDR3 is TGTGCCAGCAGTAGACAGTATGGCTACACCTTC.

J is TRBJ2-5 and V is TRBV7-9; no reliable D call. The DNA matches TRBJ2-7 better at its end, which makes the J call doubtful. In germline, CDR1 is SEHNR, CDR2 FQNEAQ (reference sequence). This CDR3 is built from 12 residues. CDR3: CASSFRPYEQYF. The CDR3 nucleotides read TGTGCCAGCAGCTTTCGCCCCTACGAGCAGTACTTC.

The chain employs TRBV25-1 and TRBJ2-7; 10 bases are a match to TRBD2. J lost 7 bases, V lost 1 base, and 4 bases had no gene match. Germline CDR1 and CDR2: MGHDK and SYGVNS. This CDR3 has 14 amino acids. The chain's CDR3 is CASSELSGREEQYF. CDR3 DNA: TGTGCCAGCAGTGAATTGAGCGGGAGGGAGGAGCAGTACTTC.

The chain has TRBV7-3 and TRBJ2-2; weak D call: TRBD1 (5 bases). Germline V lookup: CDR1 SGHTA, CDR2 FQGTGA. This CDR3 has 13 residues. Trimming removed 3 bases from V and 6 bases from J, with 8 bases in between. CDR3 sequence (DNA): TGTGCCAGCAGCTTTCAGGGTCCCGGGGAGCTGTTTTTT. It codes for CASSFQGPGELFF.

The rearrangement uses TRBV4-3 and TRBJ2-1; 7 nucleotides line up with TRBD1. The CDR3 extends over 13 amino acids. Trimming at V came to 4 bases and at J to 16 bases, leaving 13 bases not matched to a gene. CDR1 and CDR2 from the germline V gene are LGHNA and YSLEER. The CDR3 reads CASSPSRGRLRFF. CDR3 DNA sequence: TGCGCCAGCAGCCCCAGCAGGGGGAGACTGAGATTCTTC.

This clone is medium-sized. The chain is built from TRBV7-2 and TRBJ2-7, with D unclear. The germline gives CDR1 SGHTA, CDR2 FQGNSA. Trimming took off 2 bases at V and 6 bases at J, with 11 bases between the two ends. The CDR3 has 13 amino acids. In nucleotides, the CDR3 is TGTGCCAGCAGCTTACTAGAAACCCCCGAGCAGTACTTC. This translates into CASSLLETPEQYF.

This sequence joins TRBV4-1 and TRBJ1-5; maybe TRBD1 (5 bases). V lost 0 bases and J 2 bases, leaving 11 bases between the germline ends. The germline CDR1 and CDR2 sequences are MGHRA and YSYEKL. The CDR3 contains 16 residues. CDR3 in DNA: TGCGCCAGCAGCCAAGATGGGGGGATTGGCAATCAGCCCCAGCATTTT. It is translated as CASSQDGGIGNQPQHF.

CDR3 residues: CATSLEAFF. CDR3 in DNA: TGTGCCACCTCACTAGAAGCTTTCTTT. The chain links TRBV2 to TRBJ1-1; no firm D call. V was pared by 10 bases and J by 8 bases, with 8 bases between. Germline V gene lookup returns CDR1 SNHLY and CDR2 FYNNEI. This CDR3 has 9 amino acids.

This clone was seen repeatedly, ten times or more. CDR3 loop: CASSLAGTSGDTQYF. The CDR3 bases are TGTGCCAGCAGCTTAGCCGGGACTAGCGGAGATACGCAGTATTTT. The V gene is TRBV7-2, the J gene TRBJ2-3, with TRBD2 matching 11 bases. CDR1 and CDR2 from the germline V gene are SGHTA and FQGNSA. V was pared by 0 bases and J by 5 bases, with 1 base of the junction left unmatched. The CDR3 is 15 residues long.

This clone was detected only once. The chain joins TRBV6-5 to TRBJ2-7; possibly TRBD1 for D (5 bases). Trimming removed 0 bases at V and 3 bases at J, with 9 bases between. Germline lookup yields CDR1 MNHEY and CDR2 SVGAGI. The CDR3 runs 14 residues. The CDR3 DNA follows: TGTGCCAGCAGTTACTCGTCAGGGAACTACGAGCAGTACTTC. As protein: CASSYSSGNYEQYF.

This clone was recorded a few times. The chain combines TRBV28 with TRBJ1-2, with D perhaps matching TRBD1 (6 bases). V was clipped by 7 bases and J by 7 bases, with 19 bases between them. The CDR3 has 14 amino acids. Germline-derived CDR1 and CDR2 are MDHEN and SYDVKM. CDR3 sequence: CASIEAGATFGYTF. The DNA for the CDR3 is TGTGCCAGCATTGAGGCGGGGGCGACTTTTGGCTACACCTTC.

The chain uses TRBV14 and TRBJ2-1, with unresolved D. With 2 bases removed from V and 3 bases from J, the gap between germline ends came to 5 bases. Germline CDR1 and CDR2: SGHDN and FVKESK. The CDR3 loop spans 13 amino acids. DNA for the CDR3: TGTGCCAGCAGCCAAATATTCTACAATGAGCAGTTCTTC. This encodes CASSQIFYNEQFF.

This chain joins TRBV9 and TRBJ2-2; no definite D call. Per germline, CDR1 SGDLS and CDR2 YYNGEE. The CDR3 totals 13 residues. Deletions cut 2 bases from V and 5 bases from J, with 7 bases between. CDR3 sequence: CASSVFKTGELFF. The CDR3 DNA follows: TGTGCCAGCAGCGTCTTTAAAACCGGGGAGCTGTTTTTT.

The chain couples TRBV28 to TRBJ2-7, with TRBD2 matching over 9 bases. Germline V CDR1 and CDR2: MDHEN, SYDVKM. V lost 6 bases and J lost 6; bases outside the gene matches: 6. This CDR3 spans 13 amino acids. CDR3 nucleotide sequence: TGTGCCAGCAGACCGGGACTAGCAAGCGAGCAGTACTTC. Translating it yields CASRPGLASEQYF.

The V call is TRBV18, the J call TRBJ2-7, with 8 positions matching TRBD1. CDR1 and CDR2 from the germline V gene are KGHSH and LQKENI. The ends lost 1 base at V and 6 bases at J; junction bases unmatched: 8. The CDR3 totals 15 residues. Here the CDR3 DNA reads TGTGCCAGCTCACCACTCGACAGGGGATCTTCCGAGCAGTACTTC. Protein product: CASSPLDRGSSEQYF.

This chain links TRBV18 with TRBJ1-1; D remains unclear. CDR1 KGHSH and CDR2 LQKENI come from the germline V gene. The CDR3 has 15 residues. Between the trimmed V and J ends, which lost 2 bases and 4 bases, there was a span of 14 bases. The CDR3 loop reads CASSPSSGGGTEAFF. CDR3 DNA: TGTGCCAGCTCACCATCATCGGGAGGAGGCACTGAAGCTTTCTTT. The whole variable domain, remainder taken from reference TRBV18 and TRBJ1-1, is NAGVMQNPRHLVRRRGQEARLRCSPMKGHSHVYWYRQLPEEGLKFMVYLQKENIIDESGMPKERFSAEFPKEGPSILRIQQVVRGDSAAYFCASSPSSGGGTEAFFGQGTRLTVV.

DNA of the CDR3: TGTGCCAGCAGCTTAAGGGCGTCGGGGAAGAGTGAGCAGTTCTTC. As protein: CASSLRASGKSEQFF. The J gene is TRBJ2-1, the V gene TRBV7-2, with D possibly TRBD2 on 5 matching bases. This CDR3 spans 15 amino acids. Trimming stripped 2 bases from V and 9 bases from J, with 17 bases between. Germline CDR1 and CDR2: SGHTA and FQGNSA.

The chain is built from TRBV5-1 and TRBJ2-5; 7 bases map to TRBD1. The germline gives CDR1 SGHRS, CDR2 YFSETQ. V shed 7 bases, J shed 5 bases, and the junction held 8 bases outside the gene matches. The CDR3 loop spans 13 amino acids. CDR3 sequence (DNA): TGCGCCAGCGCTTTGAGGGGGCGGGAGACCCAGTACTTC. Amino acid sequence: CASALRGRETQYF.